This section outlines one T cell receptor beta chain sequence together with its context. This record comes from a study of blood T cell repertoires in COVID-19. Looking at the study overall: Whether acute or convalescent, the COVID-19 samples came from the United States, Italy and Spain. In each case, the material was cDNA or gDNA derived from T cells, B-cell-depleted T cells, or PBMCs.

The V end lost 6 bases, the J end lost 3 bases, and 11 bases lay between the germline ends. In germline, CDR1 is LNHDA, CDR2 SQIVND (reference sequence). CDR3 length: 13 residues. In the authors' workflow: Amplification with reference gene primers provided the estimates of nucleated cell counts. Here immunoSEQ multiplex PCR was the method, and the copy in TCRdb shows in-frame clones only, minus some. D and trimming were read from the DNA, whereas the V and J calls and clone size are those reported in that table. This table has about 220,000 clones, about four fifths appearing once. The sequence was obtained from a woman of 80 years or more with acute or convalescent COVID-19. The sequencing input was peripheral blood. This chain connects TRBV19 to TRBJ1-2; D is uncertain. CDR3 loop: CASRGGVDYGYTF. CDR3 DNA sequence: TGTGCCAGTAGGGGAGGTGTGGACTATGGCTACACCTTC.